A selection of T cell receptor beta chains follows, all from one sample in a study of human T cells and chemical hapten exposure. TCRdb processed the RACE reads anew with MiXCR; each CDR3 protein has one entry. The sample holds 89,000 or so distinct CDR3 sequences, about 8% seen once. The sample here was whole blood, taken in connection with sensitization to the hapten diphenylcyclopropenone (DPC). The receptors were sampled from a man in his forties or fifties with alopecia areata. Some clones in this sample may be carry-over from other donors' samples. The CDR3 runs from the conserved cysteine through the conserved F or W. D genes are given only for firm matches. Clone size is shown for a subset of rows, as once, few, many or a class of expanded clone.

D gene,clone size,J gene,V gene,CDR3 protein,CDR3 DNA
-,many,TRBJ1-3,TRBV6-5,CASSYFPPDSRSSGNTIYF,TGTGCCAGCAGTTACTTTCCCCCCGACAGTAGGAGTTCTGGAAACACCATATATTTT
TRBD1,few,TRBJ1-2,TRBV14,CASRSTGTGHGYTF,TGTGCCAGCAGGTCTACCGGGACAGGCCATGGCTACACCTTC
-,many,TRBJ2-5,TRBV6-2/TRBV6-3,CASSDQSQETQYF,TGTGCCAGCAGTGACCAGTCCCAAGAGACCCAGTACTTC
TRBD2,-,TRBJ2-1,TRBV20-1,CSASLGPAGVGYNEQFF,TGCAGTGCTAGCTTGGGGCCAGCGGGAGTGGGGTACAATGAGCAGTTCTTC
-,many,TRBJ1-1,TRBV20-1,CSAGLADTEAFF,TGCAGTGCAGGGTTAGCGGACACTGAAGCTTTCTTT
TRBD1,-,TRBJ2-3,TRBV6-5,CASTGTGVDTQYF,TGTGCCAGCACCGGGACAGGGGTAGATACGCAGTATTTT
-,-,TRBJ2-3,TRBV7-8,CASSLAWDTQYF,TGTGCCAGCAGCTTGGCCTGGGATACGCAGTATTTT
TRBD1,-,TRBJ1-3,TRBV7-8,CASSFRGAGNTIYF,TGTGCCAGCAGCTTCAGGGGGGCTGGAAACACCATATATTTT
TRBD1,many,TRBJ2-1,TRBV2,CASNPGTANNEQFF,TGTGCCAGCAACCCCGGGACAGCAAACAATGAGCAGTTCTTC
-,many,TRBJ1-1,TRBV6-5,CASSYSQGGAEAFF,TGTGCCAGCAGTTACTCACAGGGAGGCGCTGAAGCTTTCTTT
TRBD1,few,TRBJ2-6,TRBV6-5,CASSYRATGTGANVLTF,TGTGCCAGCAGTTATAGGGCGACAGGGACTGGGGCCAACGTCCTGACTTTC
-,many,TRBJ1-1,TRBV29-1,CSAQWGAGAFF,TGCAGCGCCCAATGGGGGGCGGGAGCTTTCTTT
TRBD2,-,TRBJ2-3,TRBV28,CASTGGRASTDTQYF,TGTGCCAGCACGGGCGGGAGGGCCTCAACAGATACGCAGTATTTT
-,many,TRBJ1-1,TRBV4-2,CASSQERSMNTEAFF,TGTGCCAGCAGCCAAGAAAGATCCATGAACACTGAAGCTTTCTTT
TRBD2,-,TRBJ2-7,TRBV12-3/TRBV12-4,CASSKGLAGMKYEQYF,TGTGCCAGCAGCAAGGGACTAGCGGGAATGAAGTACGAGCAGTACTTC
-,-,TRBJ2-7,TRBV28,CASSSPARSTSYEQYF,TGTGCCAGCAGTTCACCAGCGCGATCCACCTCCTACGAGCAGTACTTC
TRBD1,-,TRBJ1-3,TRBV10-3,CAMGQGASGNTIYF,TGTGCCATGGGACAGGGGGCGTCTGGAAACACCATATATTTT
TRBD2,many,TRBJ2-5,TRBV28,CASSLDLAGGPKETQYF,TGTGCCAGCAGTTTAGACTTAGCGGGAGGGCCGAAGGAGACCCAGTACTTC
TRBD2,many,TRBJ2-5,TRBV28,CASSFGTSGSGGETQYF,TGTGCCAGCAGTTTTGGGACTAGCGGGAGTGGTGGCGAGACCCAGTACTTC
-,many,TRBJ2-5,TRBV29-1,CSVTGEETQYF,TGCAGCGTTACGGGAGAAGAGACCCAGTACTTC
-,many,TRBJ1-1,TRBV29-1,CSVEKLRTSNTEAFF,TGCAGCGTTGAAAAACTTAGGACATCGAACACTGAAGCTTTCTTT
-,many,TRBJ2-3,TRBV4-2,CASSQDGDFTDTQYF,TGTGCCAGCAGCCAAGATGGGGATTTCACAGATACGCAGTATTTT
TRBD2,few,TRBJ2-7,TRBV14,CASSQALAGNYEQYF,TGTGCCAGCAGCCAAGCGCTAGCGGGGAATTACGAGCAGTACTTC
-,few,TRBJ2-2,TRBV5-1,CASRDRSSYANTGELFF,TGCGCCAGCAGAGATAGGAGTTCTTACGCGAACACCGGGGAGCTGTTTTTT
-,few,TRBJ2-3,TRBV6-2/TRBV6-3,CASSYSAGISDTQYF,TGTGCCAGCAGTTACTCGGCAGGTATCTCCGATACGCAGTATTTT
TRBD2,few,TRBJ2-1,TRBV11-2,CASSLISGNYNEQFF,TGTGCCAGCAGCCTGATTAGCGGGAACTACAATGAGCAGTTCTTC
-,many,TRBJ2-6,TRBV4-1,CASSQENRALNSGANVLTF,TGCGCCAGCAGCCAAGAAAACAGAGCCTTAAACTCTGGGGCCAACGTCCTGACTTTC
TRBD2,few,TRBJ2-1,TRBV6-5,CASSGGGPVNEQFF,TGTGCCAGCAGTGGGGGAGGGCCTGTAAATGAGCAGTTCTTC
TRBD2,few,TRBJ2-1,TRBV12-3/TRBV12-4,CASSLGWAGAGEQFF,TGTGCCAGCAGCTTGGGGTGGGCGGGAGCTGGTGAGCAGTTCTTC
-,few,TRBJ1-3,TRBV6-1,CASSNRVRGNTIYF,TGTGCCAGCAGTAACAGGGTCCGTGGAAACACCATATATTTT
-,few,TRBJ1-2,TRBV7-2,CASSFTGPYGYTF,TGTGCCAGCAGCTTTACAGGCCCCTATGGCTACACCTTC
-,-,TRBJ2-1,TRBV29-1,CSVGPGKNEQFF,TGCAGCGTTGGTCCAGGGAAGAATGAGCAGTTCTTC
-,-,TRBJ2-1,TRBV2,CASSSLPGNEQFF,TGTGCCAGCAGTTCCCTCCCAGGCAATGAGCAGTTCTTC
TRBD2,many,TRBJ2-3,TRBV20-1,CSAHSSGRTHTQYF,TGCAGTGCTCACAGTAGCGGGAGGACACATACGCAGTATTTT
-,many,TRBJ2-3,TRBV7-2,CASTPSDTQYF,TGTGCCAGCACCCCCTCAGATACGCAGTATTTT
TRBD2,-,TRBJ2-1,TRBV14,CASSPVAGVGYEQFF,TGTGCCAGCAGCCCGGTAGCGGGAGTGGGCTATGAGCAGTTCTTC
-,-,TRBJ2-1,TRBV24-1,CATSDPSGTSYNEQFF,TGTGCCACCAGTGATCCTTCCGGGACTTCGTACAATGAGCAGTTCTTC
TRBD1,-,TRBJ1-1,TRBV7-9,CASSSPDRSNTEAFF,TGTGCCAGCAGCTCCCCGGACAGGTCGAACACTGAAGCTTTCTTT
TRBD2,few,TRBJ2-5,TRBV20-1,CSALSGKNQETQYF,TGCAGTGCTTTAAGCGGGAAGAACCAAGAGACCCAGTACTTC
-,many,TRBJ1-5,TRBV7-8,CASRRKRGTDQPQHF,TGTGCCAGCAGACGGAAGAGAGGGACGGATCAGCCCCAGCATTTT
TRBD1,many,TRBJ2-6,TRBV5-5,CASSLVQGQGRSGANVLTF,TGTGCCAGCAGCTTGGTACAGGGACAGGGTAGAAGTGGGGCCAACGTCCTGACTTTC
-,many,TRBJ1-1,TRBV12-3/TRBV12-4,CASSLSSANTEAFF,TGTGCCAGCAGCCTGTCCAGTGCGAACACTGAAGCTTTCTTT